This TCR beta chain was identified in a study of blood T cells in healthy people across ages. Germline lookup yields CDR1 SNHLY and CDR2 FYNNEI. This CDR3 is 13 amino acids long. The V gene lost 4 bases and the J gene lost 2 bases, with 7 bases spanning the gap. Together with a sample-barcoded 5' primer, a J-beta primer mix was included in a second PCR lasting about 6 to 11 cycles. In TCRdb, the 5' RACE reads were re-called with MiXCR into one record per CDR3 protein. The table has 750,000 or so distinct CDR3 sequences, roughly 25% seen once. All donors came from Russia, were Caucasian and healthy, and spanned ages roughly 6 to 95. Study-wide results and limits: Because sorting was not performed, PBMCs prevented conclusive naive versus antigen-experienced comparison.

The table lists this clonotype with a few counts. What it binds is not known. This sample was shared with a second study, whose subject was T cells of mothers and their children. That paper notes: In unrelated and related pairs, TCR recombination output is shaped in a similar way by thymic selection.

The TCR comes from a boy between 5 and 17 years old in good health. Sequenced sample: blood. This rearrangement joins TRBV2 to TRBJ2-3, with D uncertain. Written as DNA, the CDR3 is TGTGCCAGCAGTGGCCCGTACACAGATACGCAGTATTTT. Translated: CASSGPYTDTQYF.